This T cell receptor beta chain emerged from a study of blood T cells in healthy people across ages. The germline gives CDR1 SGDLS, CDR2 YYNGEE. Trimming took off 4 bases at V and 1 base at J, with 14 bases between the two ends. This CDR3 is 15 amino acids long. This clonotype has ten or more counts. Primed by a sample-barcoded 5' primer and a J-beta primer mix, a second PCR proceeded for 7 to 11 cycles. Each TCR beta cDNA got a 12-nucleotide random molecular identifier. TCRdb ran MiXCR on the 5' RACE reads and lists one entry per CDR3 protein. Counted here are around 650,000 distinct CDR3 sequences, approximately 29% occurring once; the ten biggest clones make up 15%.

The source of this sequence is an elderly woman in good health. The chain has TRBV9 and TRBJ2-5, with D maybe TRBD2 (5 bases). The source material was blood. CDR3 sequence: CASSPAGEFQETQYF. The CDR3 DNA follows: TGTGCCAGCAGCCCAGCCGGGGAGTTCCAAGAGACCCAGTACTTC. Full variable domain (missing parts from reference TRBV9 and TRBJ2-5): DSGVTQTPKHLITATGQRVTLRCSPRSGDLSVYWYQQSLDQGLQFLIQYYNGEERAKGNILERFSAQQFPDLHSELNLSSLELGDSALYFCASSPAGEFQETQYFGPGTRLLVL.